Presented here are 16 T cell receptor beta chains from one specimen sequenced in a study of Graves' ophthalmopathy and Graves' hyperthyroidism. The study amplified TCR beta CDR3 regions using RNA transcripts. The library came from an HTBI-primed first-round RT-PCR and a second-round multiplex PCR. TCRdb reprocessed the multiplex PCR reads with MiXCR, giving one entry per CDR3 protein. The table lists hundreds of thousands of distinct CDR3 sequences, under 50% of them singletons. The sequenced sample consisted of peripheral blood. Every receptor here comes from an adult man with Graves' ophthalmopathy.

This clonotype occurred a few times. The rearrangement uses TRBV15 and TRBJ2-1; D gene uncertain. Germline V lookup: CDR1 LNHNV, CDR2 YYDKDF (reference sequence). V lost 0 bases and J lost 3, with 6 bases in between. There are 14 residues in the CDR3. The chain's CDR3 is CATSRDQLYNEQFF. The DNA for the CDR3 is TGTGCCACCAGCAGAGACCAGCTCTACAATGAGCAGTTCTTC.

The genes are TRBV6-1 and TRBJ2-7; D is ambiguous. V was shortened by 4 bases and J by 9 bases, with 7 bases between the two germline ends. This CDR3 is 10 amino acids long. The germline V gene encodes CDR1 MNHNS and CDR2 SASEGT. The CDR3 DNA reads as TGTGCCAGCAGTGGAGTTGCGCAGTACTTC. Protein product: CASSGVAQYF.

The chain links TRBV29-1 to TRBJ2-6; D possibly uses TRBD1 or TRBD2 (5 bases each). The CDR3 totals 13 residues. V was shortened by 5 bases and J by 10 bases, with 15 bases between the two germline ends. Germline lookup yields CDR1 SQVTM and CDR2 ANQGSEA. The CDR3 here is CSVQGRGANVLTF. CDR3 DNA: TGCAGCGTTCAGGGACGGGGAGCTAACGTCCTGACTTTC.

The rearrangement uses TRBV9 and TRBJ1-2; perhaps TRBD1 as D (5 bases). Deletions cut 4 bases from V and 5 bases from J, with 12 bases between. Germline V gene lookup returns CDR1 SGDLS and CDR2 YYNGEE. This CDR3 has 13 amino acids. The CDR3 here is CASSSWGEYGYTF. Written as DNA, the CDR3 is TGTGCCAGCAGCTCATGGGGGGAGTATGGCTACACCTTC.

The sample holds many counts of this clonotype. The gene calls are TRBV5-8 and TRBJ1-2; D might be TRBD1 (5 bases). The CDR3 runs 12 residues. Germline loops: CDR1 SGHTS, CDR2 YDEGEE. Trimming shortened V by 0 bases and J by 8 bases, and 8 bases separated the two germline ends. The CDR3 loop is CASSLGWGGYTF. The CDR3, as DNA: TGTGCCAGCAGCTTGGGATGGGGCGGCTACACCTTC. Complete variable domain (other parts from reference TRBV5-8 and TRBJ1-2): EAGVTQSPTHLIKTRGQQATLRCSPISGHTSVYWYQQALGLGLQFLLWYDEGEERNRGNFPPRFSGRQFPNYSSELNVNALELEDSALYLCASSLGWGGYTFGSGTRLTVV.

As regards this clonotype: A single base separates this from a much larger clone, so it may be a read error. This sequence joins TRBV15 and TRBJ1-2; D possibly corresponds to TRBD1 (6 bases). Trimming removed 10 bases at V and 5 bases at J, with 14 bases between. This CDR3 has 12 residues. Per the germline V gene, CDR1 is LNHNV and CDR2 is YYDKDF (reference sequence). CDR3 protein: CAISYGQYGYTF. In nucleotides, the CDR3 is TGTGCCATCAGTTACGGACAGTATGGCTACACCTTC.

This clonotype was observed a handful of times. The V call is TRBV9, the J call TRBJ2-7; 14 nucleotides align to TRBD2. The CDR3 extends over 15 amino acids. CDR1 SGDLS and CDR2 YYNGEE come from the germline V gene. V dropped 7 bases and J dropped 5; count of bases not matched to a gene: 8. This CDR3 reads CASSQTSGRADEQYF. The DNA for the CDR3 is TGTGCCAGCTCACAGACTAGCGGGAGGGCTGACGAGCAGTACTTC.

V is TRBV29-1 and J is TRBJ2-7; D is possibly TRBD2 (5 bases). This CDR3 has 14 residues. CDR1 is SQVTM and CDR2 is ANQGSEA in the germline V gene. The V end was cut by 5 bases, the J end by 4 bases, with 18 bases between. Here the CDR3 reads CSVSGGLRNYEQYF. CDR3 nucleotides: TGCAGCGTTTCAGGTGGACTGAGAAATTACGAGCAGTACTTC.

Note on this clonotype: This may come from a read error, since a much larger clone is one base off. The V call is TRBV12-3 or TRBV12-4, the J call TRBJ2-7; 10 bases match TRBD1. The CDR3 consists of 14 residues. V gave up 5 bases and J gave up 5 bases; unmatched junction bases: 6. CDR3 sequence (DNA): TGTGCCAGCAGTCCAGGACAGGGGGACCACGAGCAGTACTTC. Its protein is CASSPGQGDHEQYF.

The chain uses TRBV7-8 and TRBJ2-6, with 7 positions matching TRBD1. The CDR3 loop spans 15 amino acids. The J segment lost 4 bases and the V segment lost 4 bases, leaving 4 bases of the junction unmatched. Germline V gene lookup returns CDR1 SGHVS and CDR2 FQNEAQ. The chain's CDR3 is CASSSGQDGANVLTF. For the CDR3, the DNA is TGTGCCAGCAGCTCCGGACAGGACGGGGCCAACGTCCTGACTTTC.

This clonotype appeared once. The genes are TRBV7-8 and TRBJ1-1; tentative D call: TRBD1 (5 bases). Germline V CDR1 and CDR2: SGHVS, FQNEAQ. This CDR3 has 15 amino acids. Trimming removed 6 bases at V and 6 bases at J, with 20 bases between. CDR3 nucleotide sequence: TGTGCCAGCAGTTACCGCTCCTGGTGGGGCGCTGAAGCTTTCTTT. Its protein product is CASSYRSWWGAEAFF.

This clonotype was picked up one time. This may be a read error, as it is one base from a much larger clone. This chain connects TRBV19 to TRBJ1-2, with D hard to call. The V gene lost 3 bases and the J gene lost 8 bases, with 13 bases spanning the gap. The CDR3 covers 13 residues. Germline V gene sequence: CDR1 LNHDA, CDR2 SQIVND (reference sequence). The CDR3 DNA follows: TGTGCCAGTAGTATGGATTCCGCCCCCGGCTACACCTTC. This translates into CASSMDSAPGYTF. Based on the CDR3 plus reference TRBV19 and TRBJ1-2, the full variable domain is DGGITQSPKYLFRKEGQNVTLSCEQNLNHDAMYWYRQDPGQGLRLIYYSQIVNDFQKGDIAEGYSVSREKKESFPLTVTSAQKNPTAFYLCASSMDSAPGYTFGSGTRLTVV.

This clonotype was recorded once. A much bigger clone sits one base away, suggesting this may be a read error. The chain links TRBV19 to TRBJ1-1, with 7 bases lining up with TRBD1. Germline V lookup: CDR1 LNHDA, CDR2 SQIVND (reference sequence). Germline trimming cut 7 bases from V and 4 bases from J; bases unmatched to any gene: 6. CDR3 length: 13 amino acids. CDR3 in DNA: TGTGCCAGTATTACAGGGGATACCACTGAAGCTTTCTTT. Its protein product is CASITGDTTEAFF.

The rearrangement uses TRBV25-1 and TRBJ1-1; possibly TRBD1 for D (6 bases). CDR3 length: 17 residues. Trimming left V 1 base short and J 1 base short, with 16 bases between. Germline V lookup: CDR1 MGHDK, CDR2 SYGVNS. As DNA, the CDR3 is TGTGCCAGCAGTGAATTTGTCAGCCGGGACACGAACACTGAAGCTTTCTTT. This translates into CASSEFVSRDTNTEAFF. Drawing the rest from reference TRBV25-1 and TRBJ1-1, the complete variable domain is EADIYQTPRYLVIGTGKKITLECSQTMGHDKMYWYQQDPGMELHLIHYSYGVNSTEKGDLSSESTVSRIRTEHFPLTLESARPSHTSQYLCASSEFVSRDTNTEAFFGQGTRLTVV.

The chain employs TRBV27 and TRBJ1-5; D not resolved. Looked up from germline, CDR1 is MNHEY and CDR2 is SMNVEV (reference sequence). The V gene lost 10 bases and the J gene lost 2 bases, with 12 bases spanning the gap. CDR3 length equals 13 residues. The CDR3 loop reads CATAGSGNQPQHF. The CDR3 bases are TGTGCCACGGCGGGGTCGGGCAATCAGCCCCAGCATTTT.

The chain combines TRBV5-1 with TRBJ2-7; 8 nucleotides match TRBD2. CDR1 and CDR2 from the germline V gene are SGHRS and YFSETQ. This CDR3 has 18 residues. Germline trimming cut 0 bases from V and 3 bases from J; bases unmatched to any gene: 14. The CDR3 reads CASSLAGGNSGTYYEQYF. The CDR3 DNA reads TGCGCCAGCAGCTTGGCCGGAGGAAATAGCGGGACCTACTACGAGCAGTACTTC. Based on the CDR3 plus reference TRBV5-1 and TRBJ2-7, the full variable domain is KAGVTQTPRYLIKTRGQQVTLSCSPISGHRSVSWYQQTPGQGLQFLFEYFSETQRNKGNFPGRFSGRQFSNSRSEMNVSTLELGDSALYLCASSLAGGNSGTYYEQYFGPGTRLTVT.